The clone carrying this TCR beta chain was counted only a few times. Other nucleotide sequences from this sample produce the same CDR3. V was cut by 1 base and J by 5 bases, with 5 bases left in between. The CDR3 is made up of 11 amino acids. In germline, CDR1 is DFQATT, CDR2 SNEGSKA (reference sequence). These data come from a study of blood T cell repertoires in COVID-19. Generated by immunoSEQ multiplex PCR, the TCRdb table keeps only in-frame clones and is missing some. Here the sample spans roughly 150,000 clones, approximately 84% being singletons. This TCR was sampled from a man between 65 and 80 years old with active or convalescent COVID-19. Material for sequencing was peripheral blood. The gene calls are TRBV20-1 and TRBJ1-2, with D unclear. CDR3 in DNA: TGCAGTGCTAGAGGGCAATATGGCTACACCTTC. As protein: CSARGQYGYTF.